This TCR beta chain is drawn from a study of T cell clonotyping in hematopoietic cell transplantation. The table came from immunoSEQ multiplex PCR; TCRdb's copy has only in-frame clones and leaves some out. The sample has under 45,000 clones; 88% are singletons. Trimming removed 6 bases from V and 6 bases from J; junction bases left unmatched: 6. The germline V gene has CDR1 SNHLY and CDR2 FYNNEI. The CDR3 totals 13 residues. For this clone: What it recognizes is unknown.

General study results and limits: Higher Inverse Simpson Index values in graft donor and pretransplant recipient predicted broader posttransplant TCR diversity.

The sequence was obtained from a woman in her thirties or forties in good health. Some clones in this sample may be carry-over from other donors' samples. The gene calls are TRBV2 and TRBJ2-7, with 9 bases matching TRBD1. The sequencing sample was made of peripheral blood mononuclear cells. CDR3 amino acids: CASRGDRAGEQYF. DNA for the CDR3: TGTGCCAGCAGAGGGGACAGGGCGGGCGAGCAGTACTTC. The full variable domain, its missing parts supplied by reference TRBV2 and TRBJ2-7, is EPEVTQTPSHQVTQMGQEVILRCVPISNHLYFYWYRQILGQKVEFLVSFYNNEISEKSEIFDDQFSVERPDGSNFTLKIRSTKLEDSAMYFCASRGDRAGEQYFGPGTRLTVT.